The clone carrying this TCR beta chain occurred many times. Its antigen is as yet unknown. The sample belongs to a study of human T cells and chemical hapten exposure. Study details: Small discrepancies in pooled library volume mainly accounted for the varying TCR yields per sample. Study-wide points: Patch test score showed a positive correlation with PT1 expanded TCR counts. It was expanded TCRs that formed significantly more large CDR3 similarity clusters than controls did.

Indicated time point: patch test 1, 2 weeks after DPC sensitization. Stated treatment: therapeutic diphenylcyclopropenone sensitization with weekly scalp DPC. Per the germline V gene, CDR1 is SQVTM and CDR2 is ANQGSEA. V lost 7 bases to trimming and J lost 7 bases; unmatched junction nucleotides: 12. The CDR3 extends over 14 amino acids. TCRdb processed the RACE reads anew with MiXCR; each CDR3 protein has one entry. The sample holds roughly 180,000 distinct CDR3 sequences, approximately 20% seen once. The specimen comprised whole blood, sampled in connection with sensitization to the hapten diphenylcyclopropenone (DPC). This receptor was taken from a woman between 50 and 59 years old with alopecia areata. Some clones in this sample may be carry-over from other donors' samples. The rearrangement uses TRBV29-1 and TRBJ2-7; 11 bases are shared with TRBD1. CDR3 protein: CSGSSGQGAREQYF. CDR3 sequence (DNA): TGCAGCGGTTCCAGTGGACAGGGGGCAAGGGAGCAGTACTTC.